A selection of T cell receptor beta chains follows, all from one sample in a study of blood T cell repertoires in COVID-19. Generated by immunoSEQ multiplex PCR, the TCRdb table keeps only in-frame clones and is missing some. The sample lists roughly 55,000 clones; roughly four fifths were seen once. Sequencing used peripheral blood. The receptor set was obtained from a woman aged 55-75 years with acute or convalescent COVID-19. The conserved cysteine and the conserved F or W are not part of the CDR3 here.

v_call: TRBV28; j_call: TRBJ1-2; cdr3_aa: ASSEEYGYT
v_call: TRBV5-1; j_call: TRBJ2-2; cdr3_aa: ASHPGGAPAGELF
v_call: TRBV6-5; j_call: TRBJ2-4; cdr3_aa: ATQRWEAKNIQY
v_call: TRBV28; j_call: TRBJ2-2; cdr3_aa: ASSQWGVNTGELF
v_call: TRBV6-5; j_call: TRBJ2-7; cdr3_aa: ASILTGGGSEQY
v_call: TRBV5-6; j_call: TRBJ2-7; cdr3_aa: ASSLDRTLSREQY
v_call: TRBV11-2; j_call: TRBJ1-1; cdr3_aa: ASSPTSEAF
v_call: TRBV12-3/TRBV12-4; j_call: TRBJ1-4; cdr3_aa: ASSSDFTGRLF
v_call: TRBV7-2; j_call: TRBJ1-6; cdr3_aa: ASSPTGLLKSNSPLH
v_call: TRBV19; j_call: TRBJ2-1; cdr3_aa: ASRRAGVSYNEQF
v_call: TRBV28; j_call: TRBJ1-6; cdr3_aa: ASSEARGYNSPLH
v_call: TRBV10-3; j_call: TRBJ1-3; cdr3_aa: AISESTVSIISGNTIY
v_call: TRBV18; j_call: TRBJ2-1; cdr3_aa: ASSPPGLAGNNEQF
v_call: TRBV6-2/TRBV6-3; j_call: TRBJ1-2; cdr3_aa: ASSSLGGRSYGYT
v_call: TRBV7-2; j_call: TRBJ1-2; cdr3_aa: ASSPDRLNYGYT
v_call: TRBV3-1/TRBV3-2; j_call: TRBJ1-2; cdr3_aa: ASSQDRTGTYGYT
v_call: TRBV5-4; j_call: TRBJ2-1; cdr3_aa: ASSPKLAGGSYNEQF